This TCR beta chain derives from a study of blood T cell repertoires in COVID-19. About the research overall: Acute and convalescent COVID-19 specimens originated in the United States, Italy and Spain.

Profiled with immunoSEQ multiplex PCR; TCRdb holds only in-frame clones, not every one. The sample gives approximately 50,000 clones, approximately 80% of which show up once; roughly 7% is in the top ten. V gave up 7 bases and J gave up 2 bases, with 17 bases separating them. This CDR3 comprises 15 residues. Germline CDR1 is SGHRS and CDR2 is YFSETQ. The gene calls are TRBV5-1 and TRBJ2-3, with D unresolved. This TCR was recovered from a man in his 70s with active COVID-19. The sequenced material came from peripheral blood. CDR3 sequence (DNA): TGCGCCAGCTCACCGATCGGGTTTACCACAGATACGCAGTATTTT. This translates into CASSPIGFTTDTQYF.